These 30 T cell receptor beta chains were all obtained from the same sample, sequenced in a study of neurological immune-mediated disorders. TCRdb redid the calling of the 5' RACE reads with MiXCR, one entry per CDR3 protein. The table has roughly 80,000 distinct CDR3 sequences, approximately 17% seen once. Sequences were obtained from PBMCs. Source of these receptors: a woman in her thirties or forties in good health.

This clonotype was detected only a few times. The gene calls are TRBV12-2 and TRBJ2-7; TRBD1 is the table's D call and was not checked against the DNA. TRBV12-2 is classified as a pseudogene. The CDR3 length is 14 residues. Written as DNA, the CDR3 is TGTGCAAGTCGCGCCGGGACAAAGCGCTACGAGCAGTACGTC. Translation gives CASRAGTKRYEQYV.

A word on this clonotype: A single base separates this from a much larger clone, so it may be a read error. V gene TRBV6-1 combines with J gene TRBJ1-3; the D gene is possibly TRBD1 (6 bases). Trimming cost V 10 bases and J 0 bases, with 10 bases left between them. Per the germline V gene, CDR1 is MNHNS and CDR2 is SASEGT. The CDR3 totals 13 residues. The CDR3 spells CANTGSSGNTIYF. As DNA, the CDR3 is TGTGCCAACACAGGGAGCTCTGGAAACACCATATATTTT.

This clonotype showed up many times. This chain uses TRBV20-1 with TRBJ2-2; TRBD2 aligns across 15 bases. Germline trimming cut 5 bases from V and 2 bases from J; bases unmatched to any gene: 6. The CDR3 runs 17 residues. The germline gives CDR1 DFQATT, CDR2 SNEGSKA (reference sequence). CDR3 amino acids: CSAFPGLAGGNTGELFF. The CDR3 DNA reads TGCAGTGCTTTTCCGGGACTAGCGGGGGGAAACACCGGGGAGCTGTTTTTT.

This clonotype has ten or more counts. V is TRBV20-1 and J is TRBJ2-7; D is ambiguous. The CDR3 consists of 12 residues. Per the germline V gene, CDR1 is DFQATT and CDR2 is SNEGSKA (reference sequence). The V gene lost 1 base and the J gene lost 4 bases, with 8 bases spanning the gap. CDR3 coding DNA: TGCAGTGCTAGAGTGTCCGATTACGAGCAGTACTTC. It is translated as CSARVSDYEQYF.

In its sample, this clonotype was seen many times. CDR3 amino acids: CSADPLGEQFF. In DNA form, the CDR3 reads TGCAGCGCTGACCCCCTGGGTGAGCAGTTCTTC. This sequence joins TRBV29-1 and TRBJ2-1; D unresolved. The CDR3 totals 11 residues. Germline assignment: CDR1 SQVTM and CDR2 ANQGSEA. The V end lost 7 bases, the J end lost 9 bases, and 13 bases lay between the germline ends.

This clonotype has a count of ten or more. The chain carries TRBV5-1 and TRBJ2-1, with a tentative D call TRBD1 (6 bases). Per germline, CDR1 SGHRS and CDR2 YFSETQ. The CDR3 is 13 amino acids. Trimming took 2 bases from V and 8 from J, leaving 11 bases between them. The CDR3: CASSLTGIDEQFF. As DNA, the CDR3 is TGCGCCAGCAGCTTAACAGGGATCGATGAGCAGTTCTTC.

The V and J genes are TRBV7-2 and TRBJ2-2; D not resolved. The germline gives CDR1 SGHTA, CDR2 FQGNSA. Trimming stripped 0 bases from V and 6 bases from J, with 5 bases between. The CDR3 runs 13 residues. Here the CDR3 reads CASSLANAGELFF. The CDR3, as DNA: TGTGCCAGCAGCTTAGCAAACGCCGGGGAGCTGTTTTTT.

This clonotype has a count of ten or more. The J gene is TRBJ1-6, the V gene TRBV12-3 or TRBV12-4, with 9 bases that match TRBD1. The V segment lost 6 bases and the J segment 6 bases; nucleotides outside the gene matches: 12. The CDR3 has 17 residues. The CDR3 protein is CASRRGQGFWSNSPLHF. The CDR3 DNA follows: TGTGCCAGCAGGAGGGGACAGGGTTTTTGGAGTAATTCACCCCTCCACTTT.

Ten or more counts support this clonotype. The rearrangement uses TRBV21-1 and TRBJ1-5. TRBV21-1 counts as a pseudogene. The CDR3 is 15 residues long. Here the CDR3 reads CASSRGSWGNQPQHF. In DNA form, the CDR3 reads TGTGCCAGCAGCAGAGGGAGCTGGGGTAATCAGCCCCAGCATTTT.

Ten or more counts support this clonotype. CDR3 region: CASSQDTGPYEQYV. The CDR3 DNA follows: TGCGCCAGCAGCCAAGATACAGGCCCGTACGAGCAGTACGTC. The V gene is TRBV4-3, the J gene TRBJ2-7, with D possibly TRBD1 on 5 matching bases. The CDR3 contains 14 residues. V lost 0 bases, J lost 4 bases, and 10 bases lay in between. Germline loops: CDR1 LGHNA, CDR2 YSLEER.

Only a few counts were recorded for this clonotype. This rearrangement joins TRBV30 to TRBJ1-1, with D possibly TRBD1 on 6 matching bases. Per the germline V gene, CDR1 is GTSNPN and CDR2 is SVGIG (reference sequence). V was cut by 1 base and J by 6 bases, with 12 bases left in between. The CDR3 extends over 13 amino acids. This chain's CDR3 is CAWSEGDPAEAFF. In nucleotides, the CDR3 is TGTGCCTGGAGTGAGGGGGATCCGGCTGAAGCTTTCTTT.

This clonotype was observed a few times. The V and J genes are TRBV5-1 and TRBJ1-1, with D possibly matching TRBD1 (5 bases). In germline, CDR1 is SGHRS, CDR2 YFSETQ. The ends were cut back, 3 bases at V and 2 bases at J, with 11 bases in the middle. There are 14 residues in the CDR3. This CDR3 reads CASSYPGENTEAFF. The DNA of the CDR3 is TGCGCCAGCAGCTACCCGGGGGAAAACACTGAAGCTTTCTTT.

About this clonotype itself: A read error is possible here, since a much larger clone lies one base away. The chain links TRBV28 to TRBJ2-2; D may match TRBD1 or TRBD2 (5 bases each). CDR1 is MDHEN and CDR2 is SYDVKM in the germline V gene. The CDR3 has 13 amino acids. The CDR3 DNA sequence: TGTGCCAGCAGCTACAGGAGAACCGGGGAGCCGTTTTTT. Amino acid sequence: CASSYRRTGEPFF.

Details on this clonotype: This may be a read error, as it is one base from a much larger clone. The chain employs TRBV14 and TRBJ2-2, with a weak D call TRBD2 (5 bases). CDR1 SGHDN and CDR2 FVKESK come from the germline V gene. The CDR3 is 14 residues long. DNA for the CDR3: TGTGCCAGCAGTCAAGGAAGGAACACCGGGGAGCTGTTATTT. Amino acids: CASSQGRNTGELLF.

This clonotype was picked up many times. The J gene is TRBJ2-2, the V gene TRBV7-2; 8 bases fit TRBD1. The CDR3 is made up of 16 amino acids. J gave up 1 base and V 5 bases, and 6 bases lay outside the gene matches. Germline V CDR1 and CDR2: SGHTA, FQGNSA. For the CDR3, the DNA is TGTGCCAGCAGCCCGCGGACAGGGCGGAACACCGGGGAGCTGTTTTTT. Translation gives CASSPRTGRNTGELFF.

This clonotype was found many times. V is TRBV20-1 and J is TRBJ2-3; the match to TRBD2 covers 11 bases. Germline V CDR1 and CDR2: DFQATT, SNEGSKA (reference sequence). The ends lost 6 bases at V and 0 bases at J; junction bases unmatched: 14. This CDR3 is built from 18 residues. Here the CDR3 reads CSARRGLAGGQSTDTQYF. DNA of the CDR3: TGCAGTGCCCGTAGGGGCCTAGCGGGGGGCCAAAGCACAGATACGCAGTATTTT.

This clonotype was recorded at least ten times. The chain has TRBV10-3 and TRBJ2-7; weak D call: TRBD2 (5 bases). There are 12 residues in the CDR3. From germline, CDR1 is ENHRY and CDR2 SYGVKD. Trimming removed 0 bases at V and 6 bases at J, with 6 bases between. The CDR3 loop reads CAISESRAEQYV. For the CDR3, the DNA is TGTGCCATCAGTGAGTCGAGGGCCGAGCAGTACGTC.

This clonotype occurred many times. The chain recombines TRBV7-2 with TRBJ1-5; D may be TRBD1 (6 bases). The V end was cut by 5 bases, the J end by 5 bases, with 10 bases between. Germline CDR1 and CDR2: SGHTA and FQGNSA. The CDR3 length is 13 residues. CDR3 in DNA: TGTGCCAGCAGCCCCAACAGGGATCAGCCCCAGCATTTT. It encodes CASSPNRDQPQHF.

This clonotype was seen ten or more times. The chain is built from TRBV20-1 and TRBJ1-2; TRBD1 might be the D (5 bases). The CDR3 consists of 14 residues. Trimming removed 6 bases from V and 2 bases from J, with 16 bases in between. From germline, CDR1 is DFQATT and CDR2 SNEGSKA (reference sequence). In DNA, the CDR3 is TGCAGTGCAAACCTGGGGCTCACAAACTATGGCTACACCTTC. Encoded protein: CSANLGLTNYGYTF.

The sample holds many counts of this clonotype. The chain uses TRBV20-1 and TRBJ2-4; 8 bases line up with TRBD2. Germline V CDR1 and CDR2: DFQATT, SNEGSKA (reference sequence). Trimming took 0 bases from V and 6 from J; bases not matched to a gene: 7. The CDR3 length is 15 residues. For the CDR3, the DNA is TGCAGTGCTAGAGAAGTCCAGCGGGGGTTAAACATTCAGTACTTC. As protein: CSAREVQRGLNIQYF.

At least ten counts were recorded for this clonotype. The chain couples TRBV2 to TRBJ2-5; D tentatively fits TRBD1 or TRBD2 (5 bases each). The CDR3 loop spans 13 amino acids. Looked up from germline, CDR1 is SNHLY and CDR2 is FYNNEI. Trimming took off 7 bases at V and 2 bases at J, with 11 bases between the two ends. CDR3 loop: CASNLGEQETQYF. The DNA for the CDR3 is TGTGCCAGCAATTTGGGGGAACAAGAGACCCAGTACTTC.

The V gene is TRBV28, the J gene TRBJ1-3; D call uncertain. The CDR3 covers 14 residues. The V and J ends lost 4 bases and 2 bases respectively, with 9 bases between them. Germline lookup yields CDR1 MDHEN and CDR2 SYDVKM. The DNA for the CDR3 is TGTGCCAGCAGTTCGGGGTCAGCTGGAAACACCATATATTTT. Its protein product is CASSSGSAGNTIYF.

This clonotype was found many times. The V gene is TRBV28, the J gene TRBJ2-5; 10 bases are a match to TRBD1. Germline trimming cut 4 bases from V and 5 bases from J; bases unmatched to any gene: 13. CDR3 length: 17 amino acids. CDR1 is MDHEN, CDR2 SYDVKM, per germline. In DNA, the CDR3 is TGTGCCAGCAGTTCCCCGGGTGCCGGGACAGGGGTGGAGACCCAGTACTTC. Encoded protein: CASSSPGAGTGVETQYF.

This clonotype occurred once. The chain joins TRBV7-2 to TRBJ1-1; TRBD1 matches at 8 bases. Germline lookup yields CDR1 SGHTA and CDR2 FQGNSA. Germline trimming cut 4 bases from V and 5 bases from J; bases unmatched to any gene: 6. This CDR3 has 14 residues. As DNA, the CDR3 is TGTGCCAGCAGCTGGGACAGGTGGCTTACTGAAGCTTTCTTT. Amino acid sequence: CASSWDRWLTEAFF.

The chain links TRBV12-3 or TRBV12-4 to TRBJ1-5; D uncertain. The CDR3 runs 13 residues. V was cut by 2 bases and J by 6 bases, with 8 bases left in between. The chain's CDR3 is CASSLNGVQPQHF. For the CDR3, the DNA is TGTGCCAGCAGTTTAAACGGGGTTCAGCCCCAGCATTTT.

There are many counts of this clonotype. This sequence joins TRBV6-2 or TRBV6-3 and TRBJ1-1; D not resolved. Germline assignment: CDR1 MNHEY and CDR2 SVGEGT. Trimming cost V 8 bases and J 5 bases, with 12 bases left between them. CDR3 length: 12 residues. The CDR3 spells CASGGWGTEAFF. CDR3 bases: TGTGCCAGCGGAGGGTGGGGTACTGAAGCTTTCTTT.

This clonotype was seen repeatedly, ten times or more. V gene TRBV20-1 combines with J gene TRBJ2-5; a possible D gene is TRBD2 (5 bases). The V gene lost 6 bases and the J gene lost 1 base, with 21 bases spanning the gap. Germline V lookup: CDR1 DFQATT, CDR2 SNEGSKA (reference sequence). The CDR3 length is 16 residues. The DNA for the CDR3 is TGCAGTGCCCCTTCCAGACATCGGGGTATCCAAGAGACCCAGTACTTC. Residues: CSAPSRHRGIQETQYF.

This clonotype was counted at least ten times. The chain is built from TRBV18 and TRBJ1-3, with D possibly TRBD1 on 6 matching bases. The CDR3 has 16 residues. The V gene's germline CDR1 is KGHSH and CDR2 LQKENI. Deletions cut 3 bases from V and 1 base from J, with 13 bases between. The CDR3 protein is CASSPNGGASGNTIYF. The CDR3 DNA follows: TGTGCCAGCTCACCTAATGGGGGCGCATCTGGAAACACCATATATTTT.

Ten or more counts support this clonotype. The chain couples TRBV6-4 to TRBJ2-1; TRBD1 might be the D (7 bases). Per germline, CDR1 MRHNA and CDR2 SNTAGT. V dropped 8 bases and J dropped 10 bases, with 27 bases sitting between them. This CDR3 has 16 residues. The CDR3 here is CASRRTGGGEAEEQFF. The DNA of the CDR3 is TGTGCCAGCCGTCGGACAGGTGGTGGGGAGGCGGAGGAGCAGTTCTTC.

The sample holds many counts of this clonotype. The gene calls are TRBV6-1 and TRBJ2-3; 7 positions agree with TRBD1. Trimming cost V 3 bases and J 4 bases; bases outside gene matches: 4. Germline V CDR1 and CDR2: MNHNS, SASEGT. CDR3 length: 14 residues. The CDR3 is CASSEGQTSDTQYF. The CDR3 nucleotides read TGTGCCAGCAGTGAGGGACAGACCTCAGATACGCAGTATTTT.